The text below deals with one T cell receptor (beta chain). The method was immunoSEQ multiplex PCR; TCRdb's version includes in-frame clones alone and lacks a portion of them. The table lists about 83,000 clones, about 88% of them singletons. The data are from a study of OX40 agonist ivuxolimab in advanced cancers. The CDR3 loop spans 16 amino acids. Trimming took off 1 base at V and 1 base at J, with 11 bases between the two ends. The germline CDR1 and CDR2 sequences are SGHVS and FNYEAQ. The V gene is TRBV7-6, the J gene TRBJ2-1, with unresolved D. This clonotype was sampled from an adult with an advanced solid tumor such as melanoma, head and neck, liver or kidney cancer. This specimen consisted of CD4+ or CD8+ T cells sorted from blood, obtained in a trial of the OX40 agonist ivuxolimab. CDR3 region: CASSLVARGSYNEQFF. The CDR3 DNA reads as TGTGCCAGCAGCTTAGTCGCTCGCGGTTCCTACAATGAGCAGTTCTTC.